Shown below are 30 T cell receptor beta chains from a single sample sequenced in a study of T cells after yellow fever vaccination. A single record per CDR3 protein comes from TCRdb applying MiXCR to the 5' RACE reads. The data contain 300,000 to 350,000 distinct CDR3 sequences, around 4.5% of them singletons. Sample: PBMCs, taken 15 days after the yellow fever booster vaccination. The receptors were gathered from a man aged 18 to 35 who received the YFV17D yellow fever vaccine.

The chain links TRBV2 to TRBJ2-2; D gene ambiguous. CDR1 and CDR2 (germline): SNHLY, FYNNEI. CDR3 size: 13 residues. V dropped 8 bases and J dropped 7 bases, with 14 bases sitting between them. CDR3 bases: TGTGCCAGCCTTTGGATAATAGGCGGGGAGCTGTTTTTT. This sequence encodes CASLWIIGGELFF.

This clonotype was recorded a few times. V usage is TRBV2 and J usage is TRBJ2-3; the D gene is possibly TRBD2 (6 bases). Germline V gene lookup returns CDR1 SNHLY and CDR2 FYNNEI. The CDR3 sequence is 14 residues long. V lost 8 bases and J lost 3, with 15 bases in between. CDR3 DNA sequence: TGTGCCAGCCGGGCTAGCGAGGGAACAGATACGCAGTATTTT. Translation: CASRASEGTDTQYF.

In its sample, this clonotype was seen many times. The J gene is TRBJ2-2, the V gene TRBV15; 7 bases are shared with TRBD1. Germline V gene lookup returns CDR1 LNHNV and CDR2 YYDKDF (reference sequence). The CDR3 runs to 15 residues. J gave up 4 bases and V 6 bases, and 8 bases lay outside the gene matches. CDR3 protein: CATRIQGFPTGELFF. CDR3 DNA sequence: TGTGCCACCAGAATACAGGGGTTCCCCACCGGGGAGCTGTTTTTT.

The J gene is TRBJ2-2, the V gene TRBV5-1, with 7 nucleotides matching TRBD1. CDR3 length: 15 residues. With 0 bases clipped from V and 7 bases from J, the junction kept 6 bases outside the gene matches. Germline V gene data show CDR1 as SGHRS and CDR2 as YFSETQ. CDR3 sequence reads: CASSLGDSFFGELFF. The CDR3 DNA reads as TGCGCCAGCAGCTTGGGGGACAGTTTTTTCGGGGAGCTGTTTTTT. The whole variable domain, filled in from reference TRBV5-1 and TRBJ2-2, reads KAGVTQTPRYLIKTRGQQVTLSCSPISGHRSVSWYQQTPGQGLQFLFEYFSETQRNKGNFPGRFSGRQFSNSRSEMNVSTLELGDSALYLCASSLGDSFFGELFFGEGSRLTVL.

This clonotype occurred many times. This chain's CDR3 is CSVERDRDYRFGTDTQYF. The CDR3, as DNA: TGCAGCGTTGAGAGGGACAGGGATTATCGTTTTGGCACAGATACGCAGTATTTT. The V gene is TRBV29-1, the J gene TRBJ2-3; 9 bases align to TRBD1. V lost 3 bases and J lost 1; bases outside the gene matches: 14. This CDR3 comprises 18 residues. Germline V CDR1 and CDR2: SQVTM, ANQGSEA.

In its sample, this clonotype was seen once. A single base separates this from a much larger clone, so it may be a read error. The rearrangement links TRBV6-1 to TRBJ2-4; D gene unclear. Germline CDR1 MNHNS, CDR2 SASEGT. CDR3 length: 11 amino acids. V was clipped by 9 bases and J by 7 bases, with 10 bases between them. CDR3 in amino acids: CASGSQNIQYF. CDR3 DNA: TGTGCCAGTGGGTCTCAGAACATTCAGTACTTC.

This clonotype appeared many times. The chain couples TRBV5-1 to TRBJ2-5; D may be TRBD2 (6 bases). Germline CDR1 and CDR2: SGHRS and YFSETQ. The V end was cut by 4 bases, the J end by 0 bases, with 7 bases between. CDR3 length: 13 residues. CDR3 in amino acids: CASSAGYQETQYF. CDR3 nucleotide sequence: TGCGCCAGCAGCGCGGGGTACCAAGAGACCCAGTACTTC.

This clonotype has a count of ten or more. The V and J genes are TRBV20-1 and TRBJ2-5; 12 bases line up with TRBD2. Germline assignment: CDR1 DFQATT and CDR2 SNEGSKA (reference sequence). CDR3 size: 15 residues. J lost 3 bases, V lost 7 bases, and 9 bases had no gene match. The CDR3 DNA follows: TGCAGTGGCTGGACTAGCGGGGCTTTAGAAGAGACCCAGTACTTC. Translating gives CSGWTSGALEETQYF.

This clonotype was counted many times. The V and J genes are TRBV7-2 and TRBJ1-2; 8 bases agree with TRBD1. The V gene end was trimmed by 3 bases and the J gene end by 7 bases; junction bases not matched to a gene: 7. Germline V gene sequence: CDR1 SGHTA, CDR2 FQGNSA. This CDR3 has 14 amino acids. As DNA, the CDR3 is TGTGCCAGCAGCTTTGGGGACAGGTCGGGTGGCTACACCTTC. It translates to CASSFGDRSGGYTF.

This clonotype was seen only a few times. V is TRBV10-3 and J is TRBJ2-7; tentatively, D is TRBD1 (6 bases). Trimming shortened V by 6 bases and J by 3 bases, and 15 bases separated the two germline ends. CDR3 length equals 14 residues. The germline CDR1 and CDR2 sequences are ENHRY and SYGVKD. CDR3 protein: CAISKGTSRYEQYF. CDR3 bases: TGTGCCATCAGCAAGGGGACATCCCGCTACGAGCAGTACTTC.

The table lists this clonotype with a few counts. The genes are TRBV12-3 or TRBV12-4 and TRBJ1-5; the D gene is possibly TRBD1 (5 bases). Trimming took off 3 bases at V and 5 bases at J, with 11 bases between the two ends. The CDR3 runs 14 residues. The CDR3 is CASSFTRDDQPQHF. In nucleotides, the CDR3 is TGTGCCAGCAGTTTCACCAGGGATGATCAGCCCCAGCATTTT.

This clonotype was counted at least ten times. The CDR3 region is CSVEDPGTTEAFF. The CDR3 DNA is TGCAGCGTTGAAGATCCCGGGACAACTGAAGCTTTCTTT. V gene TRBV29-1 combines with J gene TRBJ1-1, with D tentatively TRBD1 (6 bases). Trimming stripped 0 bases from V and 5 bases from J, with 10 bases between. This CDR3 has 13 residues. CDR1 and CDR2 from the germline V gene are SQVTM and ANQGSEA.

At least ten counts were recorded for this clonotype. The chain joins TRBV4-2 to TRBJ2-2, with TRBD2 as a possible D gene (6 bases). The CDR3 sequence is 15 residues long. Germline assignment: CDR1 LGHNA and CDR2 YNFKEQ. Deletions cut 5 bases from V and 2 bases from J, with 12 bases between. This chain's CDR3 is CASSSRDENTGELFF. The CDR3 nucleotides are TGTGCCAGCAGCTCGCGGGACGAAAACACCGGGGAGCTGTTTTTT.

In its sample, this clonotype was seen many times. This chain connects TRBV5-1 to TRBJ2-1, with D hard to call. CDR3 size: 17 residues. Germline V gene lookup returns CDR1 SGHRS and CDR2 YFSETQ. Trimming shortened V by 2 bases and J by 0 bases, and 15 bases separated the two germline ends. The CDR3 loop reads CASSLSVAQSSYNEQFF. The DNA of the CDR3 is TGCGCCAGCAGCTTAAGCGTGGCGCAGAGCTCCTACAATGAGCAGTTCTTC.

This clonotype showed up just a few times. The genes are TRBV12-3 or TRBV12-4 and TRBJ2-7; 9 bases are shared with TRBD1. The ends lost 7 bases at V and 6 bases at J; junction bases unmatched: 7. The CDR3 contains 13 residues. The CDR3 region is CASTWDRAGEQYF. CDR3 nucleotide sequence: TGTGCCAGCACCTGGGACAGGGCGGGCGAGCAGTACTTC.

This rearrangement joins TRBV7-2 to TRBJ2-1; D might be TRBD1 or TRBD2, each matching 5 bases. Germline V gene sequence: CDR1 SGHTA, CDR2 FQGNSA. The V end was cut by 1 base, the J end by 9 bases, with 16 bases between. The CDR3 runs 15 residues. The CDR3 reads CASSLGGRIRGEQFF. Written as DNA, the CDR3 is TGTGCCAGCAGCTTAGGGGGACGCATTAGAGGTGAGCAGTTCTTC.

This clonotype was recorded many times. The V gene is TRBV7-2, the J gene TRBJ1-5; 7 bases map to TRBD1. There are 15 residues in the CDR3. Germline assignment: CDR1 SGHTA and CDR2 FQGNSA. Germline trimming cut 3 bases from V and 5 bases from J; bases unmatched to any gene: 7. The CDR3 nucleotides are TGTGCCAGCAGCTTCAAACAGGGGCCGGATCAGCCCCAGCATTTT. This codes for CASSFKQGPDQPQHF.

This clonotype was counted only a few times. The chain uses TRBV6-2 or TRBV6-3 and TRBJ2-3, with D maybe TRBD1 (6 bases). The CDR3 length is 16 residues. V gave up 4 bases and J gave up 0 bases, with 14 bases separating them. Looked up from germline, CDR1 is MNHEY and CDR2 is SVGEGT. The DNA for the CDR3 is TGTGCCAGCAGTTTCCGACGGACAGCTAGCACAGATACGCAGTATTTT. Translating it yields CASSFRRTASTDTQYF.

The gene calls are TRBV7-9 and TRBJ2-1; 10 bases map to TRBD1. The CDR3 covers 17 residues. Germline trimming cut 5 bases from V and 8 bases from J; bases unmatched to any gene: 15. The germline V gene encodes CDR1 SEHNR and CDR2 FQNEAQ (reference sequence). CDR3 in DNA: TGTGCCAGCAGCAGCTCTGACAGGGGGCGCCCCTCGGATGAGCAGTTCTTC. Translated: CASSSSDRGRPSDEQFF.

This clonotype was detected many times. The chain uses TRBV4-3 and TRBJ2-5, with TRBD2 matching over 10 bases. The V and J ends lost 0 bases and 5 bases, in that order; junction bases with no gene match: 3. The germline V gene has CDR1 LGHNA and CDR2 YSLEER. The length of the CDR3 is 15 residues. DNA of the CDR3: TGCGCCAGCAGCCAAGAACTAGCGGGAATCGAGACCCAGTACTTC. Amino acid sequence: CASSQELAGIETQYF.

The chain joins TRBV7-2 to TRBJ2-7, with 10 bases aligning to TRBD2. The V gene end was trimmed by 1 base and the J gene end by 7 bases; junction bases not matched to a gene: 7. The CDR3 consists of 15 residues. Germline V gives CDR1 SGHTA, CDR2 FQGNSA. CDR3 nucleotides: TGTGCCAGCAGCTTAGAGCTAGCGGGGGAGGATGAGCAGTACTTC. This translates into CASSLELAGEDEQYF.

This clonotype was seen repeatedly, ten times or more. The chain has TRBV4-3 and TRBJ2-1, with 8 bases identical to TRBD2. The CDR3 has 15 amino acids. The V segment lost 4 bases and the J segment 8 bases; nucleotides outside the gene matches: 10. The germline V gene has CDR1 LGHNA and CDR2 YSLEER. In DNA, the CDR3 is TGCGCCAGCAGCCCCGATCGGCGGGGGGTCTATGAGCAGTTCTTC. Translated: CASSPDRRGVYEQFF.

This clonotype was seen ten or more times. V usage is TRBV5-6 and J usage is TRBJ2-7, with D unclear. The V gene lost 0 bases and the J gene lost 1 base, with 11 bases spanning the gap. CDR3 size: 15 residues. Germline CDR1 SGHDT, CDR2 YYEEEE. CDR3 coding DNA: TGTGCCAGCAGCTTGGTAGGCGGCCGGTCCTACGAGCAGTACTTC. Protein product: CASSLVGGRSYEQYF.

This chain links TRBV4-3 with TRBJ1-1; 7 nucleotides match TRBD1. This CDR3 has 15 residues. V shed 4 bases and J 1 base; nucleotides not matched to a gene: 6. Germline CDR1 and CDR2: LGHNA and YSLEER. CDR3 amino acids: CASSLQGTGNTEAFF. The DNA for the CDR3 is TGCGCCAGCAGCCTACAGGGGACCGGGAACACTGAAGCTTTCTTT.

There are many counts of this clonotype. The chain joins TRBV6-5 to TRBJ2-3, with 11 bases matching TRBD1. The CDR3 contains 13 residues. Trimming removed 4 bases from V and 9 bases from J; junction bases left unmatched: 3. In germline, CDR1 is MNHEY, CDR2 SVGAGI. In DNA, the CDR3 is TGTGCCAGCAGTTGGACAGGGGGCGACACGCAGTATTTT. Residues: CASSWTGGDTQYF.

CDR3 nucleotide sequence: TGCAGTGCTCAAGCGGGGGACTACAATGAGCAGTTCTTC. Its translation: CSAQAGDYNEQFF. The rearrangement joins TRBV20-1 to TRBJ2-1; 8 bases are shared with TRBD2. V shed 5 bases and J 3 bases; nucleotides not matched to a gene: 3. CDR3 length equals 13 residues. Germline lookup yields CDR1 DFQATT and CDR2 SNEGSKA (reference sequence).

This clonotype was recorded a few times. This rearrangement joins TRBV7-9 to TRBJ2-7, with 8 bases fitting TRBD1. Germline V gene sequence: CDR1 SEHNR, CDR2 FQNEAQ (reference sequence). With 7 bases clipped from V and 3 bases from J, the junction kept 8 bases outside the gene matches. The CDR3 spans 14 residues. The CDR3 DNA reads TGTGCCAGCACCATTGACGGACAGGGCTACGAGCAGTACTTC. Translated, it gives CASTIDGQGYEQYF. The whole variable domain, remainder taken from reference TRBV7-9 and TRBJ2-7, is DTGVSQNPRHKITKRGQNVTFRCDPISEHNRLYWYRQTLGQGPEFLTYFQNEAQLEKSRLLSDRFSAERPKGSFSTLEIQRTEQGDSAMYLCASTIDGQGYEQYFGPGTRLTVT.

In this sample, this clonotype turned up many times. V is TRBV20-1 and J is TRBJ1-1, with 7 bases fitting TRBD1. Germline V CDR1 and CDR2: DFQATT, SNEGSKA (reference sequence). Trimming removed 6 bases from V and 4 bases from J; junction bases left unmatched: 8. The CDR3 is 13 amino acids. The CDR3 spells CSATGALSTEAFF. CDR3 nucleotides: TGCAGTGCCACAGGGGCGCTGAGCACTGAAGCTTTCTTT.

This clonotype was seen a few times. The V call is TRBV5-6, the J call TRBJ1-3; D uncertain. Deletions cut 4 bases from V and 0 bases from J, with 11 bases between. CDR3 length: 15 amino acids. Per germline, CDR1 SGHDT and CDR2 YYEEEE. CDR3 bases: TGTGCCAGCAGCGTGTACAGCCTCTCTGGAAACACCATATATTTT. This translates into CASSVYSLSGNTIYF.

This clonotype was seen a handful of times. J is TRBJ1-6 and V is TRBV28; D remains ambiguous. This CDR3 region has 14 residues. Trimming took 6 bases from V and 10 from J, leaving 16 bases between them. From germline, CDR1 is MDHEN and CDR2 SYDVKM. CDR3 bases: TGTGCCAGCAGCCAGATACCTCTGTGGTCACCCCTCCACTTT. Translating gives CASSQIPLWSPLHF.